These 14 T cell receptor beta chains came from one sample sequenced in a study of blood T cell repertoires in COVID-19. Libraries were prepared by immunoSEQ multiplex PCR; TCRdb keeps only in-frame clonotypes and omits some of them. The sample records hundreds of thousands of clones, about 89% being singletons. Input material: PBMCs or T cells enriched from blood (not recorded which). These receptors all come from a woman aged 40 to 50 who had recovered from COVID-19.

This clone was seen at least ten times. The chain joins TRBV7-9 to TRBJ2-7; TRBD1 matches at 7 bases. CDR3 length: 13 residues. Germline V gives CDR1 SEHNR, CDR2 FQNEAQ (reference sequence). V lost 5 bases to trimming and J lost 3 bases; unmatched junction nucleotides: 4. The CDR3 bases are TGTGCCAGCAGCATTACAGGGGACTACGAGCAGTACTTC. Amino acids: CASSITGDYEQYF.

This chain links TRBV10-3 with TRBJ2-5; tentative D call: TRBD2 (5 bases). The length of the CDR3 is 11 residues. Trimming cost V 7 bases and J 4 bases, with 7 bases left between them. Germline V gene lookup returns CDR1 ENHRY and CDR2 SYGVKD. The CDR3 DNA reads as TGTGCCATCACTCGGGGAGAGACCCAGTACTTC. It translates to CAITRGETQYF.

A note on this clone: Compared with germline, one end of the junction differs, possibly owing to a read error. The chain employs TRBV7-7 and TRBJ1-3; 10 nucleotides line up with TRBD1. The germline CDR1 and CDR2 sequences are SSHAT and FNYEAQ (reference sequence). The CDR3 has 17 amino acids. The CDR3 region has the DNA TGTGCTAGCAGCAAACCGGGACAGGGGCACTCTGGAAACACCATATATTTT. It yields the protein CASSKPGQGHSGNTIYF.

The J gene is TRBJ1-2, the V gene TRBV24-1, with TRBD1 matching 7 bases. Germline CDR1 and CDR2: KGHDR and SFDVKD. V shed 2 bases and J 4 bases; nucleotides not matched to a gene: 6. CDR3 length equals 15 residues. CDR3 sequence (DNA): TGTGCCACCAGTGATTCTGACAGGGATCCCTATGGCTACACCTTC. This translates into CATSDSDRDPYGYTF.

The chain combines TRBV5-4 with TRBJ2-5, with TRBD2 identical over 7 bases. The length of the CDR3 is 14 residues. The trim removed 6 bases at V and 7 bases at J, leaving 12 bases unmatched. The germline gives CDR1 SGHNT, CDR2 YYREEE (reference sequence). As DNA, the CDR3 is TGTGCCAGCACCGCGGGTCTGCCGGGAGGGACCCAGTACTTC. Protein: CASTAGLPGGTQYF.

The chain joins TRBV27 to TRBJ2-7; 8 bases align to TRBD2. Trimming cost V 8 bases and J 3 bases; bases outside gene matches: 12. This CDR3 has 15 amino acids. Per the germline V gene, CDR1 is MNHEY and CDR2 is SMNVEV (reference sequence). For the CDR3, the DNA is TGTGCCAGCTCTACCCGGGGGGGACCCCTCTACGAGCAGTACTTC. It is translated as CASSTRGGPLYEQYF.

This clone showed up just once. The CDR3 here is CSVRGGVGQTQYF. For the CDR3, the DNA is TGCAGCGTTAGGGGGGGAGTCGGTCAGACCCAGTACTTC. The gene calls are TRBV29-1 and TRBJ2-5; tentatively, D is TRBD2 (7 bases). The germline V gene has CDR1 SQVTM and CDR2 ANQGSEA. Trimming removed 5 bases from V and 6 bases from J, with 16 bases in between. CDR3 length: 13 residues. Full variable domain (outside the CDR3, taken from reference TRBV29-1 and TRBJ2-5): SAVISQKPSRDICQRGTSLTIQCQVDSQVTMMFWYRQQPGQSLTLIATANQGSEATYESGFVIDKFPISRPNLTFSTLTVSNMSPEDSSIYLCSVRGGVGQTQYFGPGTRLLVL.

CDR3 loop: CASSTPTGPYEQYF. The CDR3 bases are TGTGCCAGCAGCACCCCGACAGGACCATACGAGCAGTACTTC. The chain employs TRBV7-9 and TRBJ2-7, with D tentatively TRBD1 (6 bases). V dropped 5 bases and J dropped 4 bases, with 15 bases sitting between them. Looked up from germline, CDR1 is SEHNR and CDR2 is FQNEAQ (reference sequence). The CDR3 covers 14 residues.

The V call is TRBV7-8, the J call TRBJ2-1; 8 nucleotides align to TRBD2. This CDR3 region has 12 residues. The junction had 0 bases not matched to a gene; V was cut back by 5 bases and J by 6 bases. Germline loops: CDR1 SGHVS, CDR2 FQNEAQ. The CDR3 here is CASSREGNEQFF. CDR3 bases: TGTGCCAGCAGCCGGGAGGGCAATGAGCAGTTCTTC. Full variable domain (missing parts from reference TRBV7-8 and TRBJ2-1): GAGVSQSPRYKVAKRGQDVALRCDPISGHVSLFWYQQALGQGPEFLTYFQNEAQLDKSGLPSDRFFAERPEGSVSTLKIQRTQQEDSAVYLCASSREGNEQFFGPGTRLTVL.

This clone came up once. V usage is TRBV4-3 and J usage is TRBJ1-1, with D uncertain. Germline loops: CDR1 LGHNA, CDR2 YSLEER. This CDR3 contains 15 residues. V lost 0 bases, J lost 3 bases, and 11 bases lay in between. The CDR3 sequence is CASSQDSGSDTEAFF. DNA for the CDR3: TGCGCCAGCAGCCAAGATTCGGGGTCGGACACTGAAGCTTTCTTT.

The genes are TRBV7-8 and TRBJ2-2, with a weak D call TRBD2 (6 bases). The germline gives CDR1 SGHVS, CDR2 FQNEAQ. The V and J ends lost 5 bases and 0 bases respectively, with 7 bases between them. CDR3 length equals 14 residues. In DNA, the CDR3 is TGTGCCAGCAGCGGGACTTCGAACACCGGGGAGCTGTTTTTT. It codes for CASSGTSNTGELFF.

The chain has TRBV9 and TRBJ1-4; the D is unclear. The germline V and J ends were trimmed by 10 bases and 6 bases, with 16 bases remaining between them. CDR1 and CDR2 (germline): SGDLS, YYNGEE. The CDR3 has 13 residues. CDR3 in amino acids: CASNGGEDEKLFF. CDR3 DNA sequence: TGTGCCTCCAACGGCGGGGAAGATGAAAAACTGTTTTTT.

The gene calls are TRBV6-5 and TRBJ1-5; D ambiguous. The CDR3 runs to 14 residues. The germline V gene has CDR1 MNHEY and CDR2 SVGAGI. Trimming removed 2 bases at V and 9 bases at J, with 14 bases between. The CDR3 loop is CASSYAPVPSPQHF. CDR3 coding DNA: TGTGCCAGCAGTTACGCTCCGGTCCCTTCGCCCCAGCATTTT.

The gene calls are TRBV5-1 and TRBJ2-1; the match to TRBD1 covers 10 bases. Losses at the gene ends were 0 bases for V and 6 bases for J; bases not matched to a gene: 0. Germline V gene data show CDR1 as SGHRS and CDR2 as YFSETQ. The CDR3 has 14 residues. The CDR3 region has the DNA TGCGCCAGCAGCTTGGGGACAGGGGGCAATGAGCAGTTCTTC. Translation gives CASSLGTGGNEQFF.